The 27 T cell receptor beta chains below come from one sample, sequenced in a study of blood T cell repertoires in COVID-19. Measured with immunoSEQ multiplex PCR; TCRdb has only the in-frame clones, and not every one. Of roughly 83,000 clones listed, about 87% are singletons. What was sequenced was peripheral blood. Receptors were obtained from a man older than 75 with active or convalescent COVID-19.

This chain connects TRBV28 to TRBJ1-4, with D possibly matching TRBD1 (6 bases). In germline, CDR1 is MDHEN, CDR2 SYDVKM. This CDR3 is built from 15 residues. Trimming stripped 2 bases from V and 6 bases from J, with 13 bases between. CDR3 bases: TGTGCCAGCAGTTTACGACAGGCAGGTTATGAAAAACTGTTTTTT. This codes for CASSLRQAGYEKLFF.

V and J are TRBV19 and TRBJ2-1; D may be TRBD2 (6 bases). The CDR3 is made up of 15 amino acids. V lost 5 bases and J 0 bases, leaving 11 bases between the germline ends. Germline-derived CDR1 and CDR2 are LNHDA and SQIVND (reference sequence). This CDR3 is CASSRDSSSYNEQFF. CDR3 in DNA: TGTGCCAGTAGTCGGGACTCCAGCTCCTACAATGAGCAGTTCTTC. Filled out from reference TRBV19 and TRBJ2-1, the complete variable domain reads DGGITQSPKYLFRKEGQNVTLSCEQNLNHDAMYWYRQDPGQGLRLIYYSQIVNDFQKGDIAEGYSVSREKKESFPLTVTSAQKNPTAFYLCASSRDSSSYNEQFFGPGTRLTVL.

This clone was seen a few times. The chain has TRBV5-1 and TRBJ1-6; unclear D gene. The CDR3 extends over 15 amino acids. Per the germline V gene, CDR1 is SGHRS and CDR2 is YFSETQ. V was pared by 0 bases and J by 6 bases, with 10 bases between. As DNA, the CDR3 is TGCGCCAGCAGCTTGGCATCGGGGATTAATTCACCCCTCCACTTT. Translated: CASSLASGINSPLHF.

The chain combines TRBV3-1 (or the pseudogene TRBV3-2) with TRBJ1-5; D perhaps matches TRBD1 (5 bases). This CDR3 spans 17 amino acids. Germline CDR1 is LGHDT and CDR2 is YNNKEL (reference sequence). V dropped 4 bases and J dropped 2 bases, with 18 bases sitting between them. The CDR3 coding sequence is TGTGCCAGCAGCCTAAGCGGGACGGGGGGTCGCAATCAGCCCCAGCATTTT. Encoded protein: CASSLSGTGGRNQPQHF.

The chain uses TRBV7-3 and TRBJ2-3; the D gene is possibly TRBD2 (6 bases). The CDR3 sequence is 15 residues long. CDR1 and CDR2 from the germline V gene are SGHTA and FQGTGA. V lost 2 bases to trimming and J lost 6 bases, with 15 bases between them. The CDR3 DNA reads TGTGCCAGCAGCTTAGGGGGGAGCTTAGTGGATACGCAGTATTTT. It yields the protein CASSLGGSLVDTQYF.

The genes are TRBV5-1 and TRBJ1-1, with 8 nucleotides matching TRBD1. The germline CDR1 and CDR2 sequences are SGHRS and YFSETQ. The CDR3 runs 13 residues. The junction had 1 base not matched to a gene; V was cut back by 3 bases and J by 3 bases. The CDR3 loop is CASSWGQDTEAFF. The CDR3 DNA reads TGCGCCAGCAGCTGGGGACAGGACACTGAAGCTTTCTTT.

J is TRBJ2-2 and V is TRBV2; TRBD1 is a possible D gene (6 bases). Trimming cost V 6 bases and J 3 bases, with 11 bases left between them. This CDR3 has 14 amino acids. Germline CDR1 and CDR2: SNHLY and FYNNEI. In DNA, the CDR3 is TGTGCCAGCAGGGGGGCCTCGGACACCGGGGAGCTGTTTTTT. This gives the protein CASRGASDTGELFF.

The J gene is TRBJ1-1, the V gene TRBV6-5; D is undetermined. The CDR3 totals 15 residues. Germline values: CDR1 MNHEY, CDR2 SVGAGI. V was cut by 0 bases and J by 1 base, with 9 bases left in between. CDR3 amino acids: CASSYSRARNTEAFF. CDR3 in DNA: TGTGCCAGCAGTTACTCGCGGGCGCGGAACACTGAAGCTTTCTTT.

This clone was picked up a small number of times. The CDR3 DNA reads as TGTGCCAGCAGTTACAAACAGGGTTTCTACGAGCAGTACGTC. Its protein product is CASSYKQGFYEQYV. The J gene is TRBJ2-7, the V gene TRBV6-5; maybe TRBD1 (6 bases). The V and J ends lost 2 bases and 3 bases respectively, with 11 bases between them. The CDR3 loop spans 14 amino acids. From germline, CDR1 is MNHEY and CDR2 SVGAGI.

The V and J genes are TRBV11-3 and TRBJ1-3; 9 nucleotides align to TRBD1. Germline CDR1 SGHNT, CDR2 YENEEA. There are 14 residues in the CDR3. The trim removed 5 bases at V and 2 bases at J, leaving 1 base unmatched. This CDR3 is CASSRDRAGNTIYF. DNA of the CDR3: TGTGCCAGCAGCCGGGACAGGGCTGGAAACACCATATATTTT.

The rearrangement links TRBV5-1 to TRBJ2-2, with D possibly matching TRBD1 (5 bases). The germline gives CDR1 SGHRS, CDR2 YFSETQ. The CDR3 runs 15 residues. V lost 7 bases and J 4 bases, leaving 17 bases between the germline ends. The CDR3 bases are TGCGCCAGCGGCCCTCCAGGGTATTCCACCGGGGAGCTGTTTTTT. This encodes CASGPPGYSTGELFF.

The J gene is TRBJ2-5, the V gene TRBV3-1 (or the pseudogene TRBV3-2); 11 bases are shared with TRBD2. Germline loops: CDR1 LGHDT, CDR2 YNNKEL (reference sequence). J gave up 5 bases and V 6 bases, and 14 bases lay outside the gene matches. The CDR3 is 17 residues long. DNA of the CDR3: TGTGCCAGCAGTCCGGGTTATTTTAGCGGGGGGGTCGAGACCCAGTACTTC. It yields the protein CASSPGYFSGGVETQYF.

The chain recombines TRBV9 with TRBJ1-1; a possible D gene is TRBD1 (6 bases). This CDR3 region has 15 residues. Germline V lookup: CDR1 SGDLS, CDR2 YYNGEE. V was shortened by 4 bases and J by 4 bases, with 17 bases between the two germline ends. Here the CDR3 DNA reads TGTGCCAGCAGCCTTACAACAGGGAGTGGCACTGAAGCTTTCTTT. Its translation: CASSLTTGSGTEAFF. The full variable domain, with the rest looked up from reference TRBV9 and TRBJ1-1, is DSGVTQTPKHLITATGQRVTLRCSPRSGDLSVYWYQQSLDQGLQFLIQYYNGEERAKGNILERFSAQQFPDLHSELNLSSLELGDSALYFCASSLTTGSGTEAFFGQGTRLTVV.

The chain carries TRBV5-1 and TRBJ1-3; 7 nucleotides agree with TRBD1. V dropped 4 bases and J dropped 3; count of bases not matched to a gene: 16. CDR1 is SGHRS, CDR2 YFSETQ, per germline. The length of the CDR3 is 18 residues. The DNA of the CDR3 is TGCGCCAGCAGCCCGCAGCCAGCCACCACAGGGGTTGGAAACACCATATATTTT. Translation gives CASSPQPATTGVGNTIYF.

This chain joins TRBV5-1 and TRBJ2-1; D call uncertain. Germline CDR1 reads SGHRS; CDR2 reads YFSETQ. The V gene lost 0 bases and the J gene lost 4 bases, with 11 bases spanning the gap. This CDR3 has 15 amino acids. Here the CDR3 DNA reads TGCGCCAGCAGCTTGGGTCGCGGTAGATACAATGAGCAGTTCTTC. Its translation: CASSLGRGRYNEQFF.

The chain carries TRBV5-1 and TRBJ1-6; D may be TRBD1 (5 bases). Per the germline V gene, CDR1 is SGHRS and CDR2 is YFSETQ. The V end was cut by 2 bases, the J end by 14 bases, with 17 bases between. This CDR3 has 14 residues. CDR3 protein: CASSFPRQGLTLHF. The CDR3 DNA follows: TGCGCCAGCAGCTTCCCCCGCCAGGGCCTCACCCTCCACTTT.

The rearrangement uses TRBV2 and TRBJ1-2; D unresolved. Trimming shortened V by 3 bases and J by 7 bases, and 15 bases separated the two germline ends. This CDR3 contains 14 residues. Germline values: CDR1 SNHLY, CDR2 FYNNEI. The CDR3 loop is CASSDPPYYRGYTF. The CDR3 DNA is TGTGCCAGCAGTGACCCCCCGTACTATCGTGGCTACACCTTC.

The J gene is TRBJ1-6, the V gene TRBV11-2; D is uncertain. The CDR3 has 15 amino acids. Per germline, CDR1 SGHAT and CDR2 FQNNGV. Trimming took off 1 base at V and 7 bases at J, with 11 bases between the two ends. CDR3 DNA sequence: TGTGCCAGCAGCTTAGTGCGTGCTGAGAATTCACCCCTCCACTTT. It encodes CASSLVRAENSPLHF.

The chain employs TRBV6-5 and TRBJ2-1; a weak D match, TRBD2 (7 bases). This CDR3 comprises 12 residues. Germline assignment: CDR1 MNHEY and CDR2 SVGAGI. V was cut by 5 bases and J by 9 bases, with 11 bases left in between. The CDR3 DNA sequence: TGTGCCAGCAGTACTAGGGGGGGTGAGCAGTTCTTC. Amino acid sequence: CASSTRGGEQFF.

V is TRBV7-2 and J is TRBJ2-6; TRBD1 is a possible D gene (6 bases). V was pared by 3 bases and J by 3 bases, with 9 bases between. The CDR3 loop spans 15 amino acids. Germline CDR1 and CDR2: SGHTA and FQGNSA. CDR3 amino acids: CASSFQGYGANVLTF. The CDR3, as DNA: TGTGCCAGCAGCTTCCAGGGGTATGGGGCCAACGTCCTGACTTTC.

V is TRBV19 and J is TRBJ2-3, with 11 positions matching TRBD2. Germline CDR1 is LNHDA and CDR2 is SQIVND (reference sequence). V lost 6 bases, J lost 4 bases, and 6 bases stayed unmatched. This CDR3 is built from 15 residues. The CDR3 reads CASRTLAGAADTQYF. CDR3 DNA: TGTGCCAGTAGGACACTAGCGGGAGCCGCAGATACGCAGTATTTT.

The J gene is TRBJ1-5, the V gene TRBV30; unclear D gene. The germline V gene has CDR1 GTSNPN and CDR2 SVGIG (reference sequence). The CDR3 is 14 residues long. V lost 3 bases to trimming and J lost 2 bases, with 11 bases between them. The CDR3 DNA follows: TGTGCCTGGAGCATGAGGAATGGCAATCAGCCCCAGCATTTT. This encodes CAWSMRNGNQPQHF.

The chain has TRBV3-1 (or the pseudogene TRBV3-2) and TRBJ2-3; 14 bases fit TRBD2. J lost 4 bases, V lost 4 bases, and 4 bases had no gene match. The germline V gene encodes CDR1 LGHDT and CDR2 YNNKEL (reference sequence). The CDR3 totals 16 residues. CDR3 nucleotide sequence: TGTGCCAGCAGCCGCCCGGGACTAGCGGGAGCAGATACGCAGTATTTT. Its translation: CASSRPGLAGADTQYF.

In nucleotides, the CDR3 is TGTGCCAGCAGTACTAATACACAAGAGACCCAGTACTTC. This translates into CASSTNTQETQYF. This chain connects TRBV12-3 or TRBV12-4 to TRBJ2-5; D is unclear. Between the trimmed V and J ends, which lost 5 bases and 2 bases, there was a span of 9 bases. The CDR3 has 13 residues.

This clone was recorded once. V usage is TRBV7-6 and J usage is TRBJ2-4; 8 bases line up with TRBD2. V lost 5 bases to trimming and J lost 4 bases; unmatched junction nucleotides: 10. From germline, CDR1 is SGHVS and CDR2 FNYEAQ. The CDR3 is 16 residues long. The CDR3 nucleotides are TGTGCCAGCAGCGCACCCAAGCGGGAGAGAAAAAACATTCAGTACTTC. Its protein is CASSAPKRERKNIQYF.

This CDR3 reads CASSPDSTLNSPLHF. The CDR3 DNA follows: TGCGCCAGCAGCCCAGACAGTACTCTTAATTCACCCCTCCACTTT. The V gene is TRBV5-1, the J gene TRBJ1-6, with TRBD1 as a possible D gene (5 bases). The CDR3 totals 15 residues. Germline assignment: CDR1 SGHRS and CDR2 YFSETQ. Trimming took 4 bases from V and 6 from J, leaving 14 bases between them.

Only one count was recorded for this clone. The CDR3 is CASSIAGGPYNEQFF. Written as DNA, the CDR3 is TGTGCCAGCAGCATAGCGGGAGGTCCCTACAATGAGCAGTTCTTC. This chain joins TRBV11-3 and TRBJ2-1; 10 bases align to TRBD2. The CDR3 is 15 amino acids. Germline CDR1 is SGHNT and CDR2 is YENEEA. V shed 5 bases, J shed 2 bases, and the junction held 3 bases outside the gene matches.